A selection of T cell receptor beta chains follows, all from one sample in a study of blood T cells in healthy people across ages. MiXCR, applied by TCRdb to the 5' RACE reads, yields one record per CDR3 protein. The sample holds hundreds of thousands of distinct CDR3 sequences; 21% are singletons and the top ten take roughly 3.6%. Sequencing input: blood. The receptors were gathered from a man in his sixties or seventies in good health. Each CDR3 is given with its conserved first and last residue. A D gene is named only where the DNA matches it firmly. A clone size is listed for some rows: how often the clone was seen (once, few, many), or a class if it is expanded.

TRBV27	TRBJ2-7	TRBD1	.	CASSSPGQGLYEQYF	TGTGCCAGCAGTTCCCCGGGACAGGGGCTCTACGAGCAGTACTTC
TRBV12-3/TRBV12-4	TRBJ1-3	.	.	CASTLSRSGNTIYF	TGTGCCAGCACCTTGTCCAGGTCTGGAAACACCATATATTTT
TRBV3-1	TRBJ2-5	TRBD2	few	CASSQPAGLAGGKETQYF	TGTGCCAGCAGCCAACCCGCTGGACTAGCGGGAGGAAAAGAGACCCAGTACTTC
TRBV29-1	TRBJ2-7	.	few	CSVLTMPSSYEQYF	TGCAGCGTTTTAACGATGCCGTCTTCCTACGAGCAGTACTTC
TRBV7-6	TRBJ2-3	.	few	CASSLADSYTDTQYF	TGTGCCAGCAGCCTGGCGGACAGCTACACAGATACGCAGTATTTT
TRBV29-1	TRBJ2-2	.	few	CSVEGPMNTGELFF	TGCAGCGTTGAAGGACCCATGAACACCGGGGAGCTGTTTTTT
TRBV28	TRBJ2-7	TRBD2	.	CASSYLRTSGTIYEQYF	TGTGCCAGCAGTTACCTGAGGACTAGCGGGACCATCTACGAGCAGTACTTC
TRBV20-1	TRBJ2-1	TRBD1	few	CSARARQGPAYNEQFF	TGCAGTGCTAGGGCCCGACAGGGCCCCGCGTACAATGAGCAGTTCTTC
TRBV5-1	TRBJ1-3	.	few	CASSLMYADTIYF	TGCGCCAGCAGCTTGATGTATGCGGACACCATATATTTT
TRBV11-2	TRBJ1-2	TRBD1	.	CASGTRGQGIPNYGYTF	TGTGCCAGCGGTACGAGAGGACAGGGGATCCCAAACTATGGCTACACCTTC
TRBV9	TRBJ1-4	TRBD1	many	CASSPGTGRTNEKLFF	TGTGCCAGCAGCCCGGGGACAGGCCGGACTAATGAAAAACTGTTTTTT
TRBV25-1	TRBJ2-7	.	many	CASSEEGAKYEQYF	TGTGCCAGCAGTGAGGAGGGGGCTAAGTACGAGCAGTACTTC
TRBV3-1	TRBJ1-2	TRBD1	.	CASSQEWRDRANYGYTF	TGTGCCAGCAGCCAAGAGTGGCGGGACAGGGCTAACTATGGCTACACCTTC
TRBV20-1	TRBJ2-1	TRBD2	many	CSAQSGRVLNEQFF	TGCAGTGCGCAAAGCGGGAGGGTGCTCAATGAGCAGTTCTTC
TRBV12-3/TRBV12-4	TRBJ2-3	.	.	CASSLGAGFDTQYF	TGTGCCAGCAGTTTAGGGGCAGGCTTCGATACGCAGTATTTT
TRBV7-9	TRBJ2-1	.	many	CASSLAGTAGNEQFF	TGTGCCAGCAGCTTAGCCGGGACAGCGGGCAATGAGCAGTTCTTC
TRBV20-1	TRBJ2-7	TRBD2	few	CSAKRTSGDYEQYF	TGCAGTGCCAAAAGGACTAGCGGGGACTACGAGCAGTACTTC
TRBV7-2	TRBJ2-3	TRBD2	few	CASSPLVAGGADTQYF	TGTGCCAGCAGCCCCCTGGTAGCGGGAGGCGCAGATACGCAGTATTTT
TRBV18	TRBJ1-5	.	.	CASSPRGAGNQPQHF	TGTGCCAGCTCACCACGGGGCGCCGGCAATCAGCCCCAGCATTTT
TRBV12-3/TRBV12-4	TRBJ2-3	.	.	CASRSTGNTDTQYF	TGTGCCAGCAGATCCACGGGAAACACAGATACGCAGTATTTT
TRBV4-2	TRBJ2-5	.	.	CASSQDVGGGVKTQYF	TGTGCCAGCAGCCAAGATGTCGGAGGGGGGGTAAAGACCCAGTACTTC
TRBV6-2/TRBV6-3	TRBJ2-3	.	many	CASSYSSGTDTQYF	TGTGCCAGCAGTTACTCGTCGGGAACAGATACGCAGTATTTT
TRBV5-5	TRBJ2-5	.	.	CASSLGTAGQETQYF	TGTGCCAGCAGCCTTGGGACCGCGGGACAAGAGACCCAGTACTTC
TRBV9	TRBJ2-7	.	few	CASSAGGPYEQYF	TGTGCCAGCAGCGCCGGGGGGCCCTACGAGCAGTACTTC
TRBV20-1	TRBJ2-3	.	.	CSAKVIASSTDTQYF	TGCAGTGCTAAAGTTATAGCTTCCTCCACAGATACGCAGTATTTT
TRBV5-1	TRBJ1-1	.	.	CASSLRATGLNTEAFF	TGCGCCAGCAGCTTGCGCGCTACAGGACTGAACACTGAAGCTTTCTTT
TRBV20-1	TRBJ2-5	.	few	CSASSTGTETQYF	TGCAGTGCTAGTTCCACAGGGACGGAGACCCAGTACTTC
TRBV25-1	TRBJ2-5	TRBD2	.	CASSEGLAGHQETQYF	TGTGCCAGCAGTGAGGGACTAGCGGGGCATCAAGAGACCCAGTACTTC
TRBV5-1	TRBJ2-2	TRBD2	.	CASSLTSGPTGELFF	TGCGCCAGCAGCCTGACTAGCGGGCCCACCGGGGAGCTGTTTTTT
TRBV6-5	TRBJ1-1	.	.	CASSLQHMNTEAFF	TGTGCCAGCAGCTTACAGCACATGAACACTGAAGCTTTCTTT
TRBV28	TRBJ2-4	TRBD2	.	CASNTPRTSGTIKNIQYF	TGTGCCAGCAACACTCCAAGGACTAGCGGGACGATTAAAAACATTCAGTACTTC
TRBV6-5	TRBJ2-1	TRBD1	.	CASRKTGAEFREFF	TGTGCCAGCAGGAAAACAGGGGCTGAGTTCAGGGAGTTCTTC
TRBV7-2	TRBJ2-3	TRBD1	many	CASSLIPGQGTDTQYF	TGTGCCAGCAGCTTAATTCCGGGACAGGGGACAGATACGCAGTATTTT
TRBV3-1	TRBJ2-1	.	few	CASSEGLGSQFF	TGTGCCAGCAGCGAGGGCCTCGGGTCGCAGTTCTTC
TRBV28	TRBJ2-2	.	.	CASSSRTGRGTGELFF	TGTGCCAGCAGTTCTCGGACAGGGAGGGGCACCGGGGAGCTGTTTTTT
TRBV10-1	TRBJ1-2	TRBD1	few	CASPEDRDGYTF	TGCGCCAGCCCCGAGGACAGGGATGGCTACACCTTC
TRBV28	TRBJ2-7	.	few	CASTPLRAIHEQYF	TGTGCCAGCACCCCACTCAGGGCGATCCACGAGCAGTACTTC
TRBV29-1	TRBJ1-1	.	few	CSVRWDTEAFF	TGCAGCGTTCGATGGGACACTGAAGCTTTCTTT
TRBV6-5	TRBJ1-2	.	few	CASSYSERNYGYTF	TGTGCCAGCAGTTACTCGGAGAGAAACTATGGCTACACCTTC
TRBV12-3/TRBV12-4	TRBJ2-3	.	many	CASTTRDSTDTQYF	TGTGCCAGCACTACGCGGGACAGCACAGATACGCAGTATTTT
TRBV18	TRBJ2-3	TRBD1	many	CASSPDRGRTDTQYF	TGTGCCAGCTCTCCCGACAGGGGGCGAACAGATACGCAGTATTTT
TRBV11-2	TRBJ2-1	TRBD1	.	CASSLHRGLGEQFF	TGTGCCAGCAGCTTACACAGGGGGCTGGGTGAGCAGTTCTTC
TRBV5-6	TRBJ2-7	.	few	CASSSASGAREQYF	TGTGCCAGCAGCTCTGCTAGTGGGGCTCGAGAGCAGTACTTC
TRBV2	TRBJ2-1	.	few	CASSGDLRYNEQFF	TGTGCCAGTTCGGGGGACTTAAGATACAATGAGCAGTTCTTC
TRBV12-3/TRBV12-4	TRBJ2-7	TRBD2	once	CASSPIAGTKHYEQYF	TGTGCCAGCAGTCCCATAGCCGGGACTAAGCACTACGAGCAGTACTTC
TRBV7-2	TRBJ2-2	.	few	CASSPKQPYTGELFF	TGTGCCAGCAGCCCCAAACAGCCATACACCGGGGAGCTGTTTTTT
TRBV7-9	TRBJ2-7	TRBD1	.	CASRGQGVNEQYF	TGTGCCAGCAGGGGACAGGGGGTTAACGAGCAGTACTTC
TRBV29-1	TRBJ2-4	.	.	CSVEPSPHNIQYF	TGCAGCGTTGAGCCCAGTCCTCATAACATTCAGTACTTC
TRBV4-1	TRBJ2-7	TRBD2	.	CASSQASSGTSGYEQYF	TGCGCCAGCAGCCAAGCGAGTTCCGGGACTAGCGGTTACGAGCAGTACTTC
TRBV6-2/TRBV6-3	TRBJ2-7	TRBD2	few	CASSYPTSGISHYEQYF	TGTGCCAGCAGTTACCCTACTAGCGGGATCTCGCATTACGAGCAGTACTTC
TRBV7-2	TRBJ2-7	.	.	CASSLDEGPHNEQYF	TGTGCCAGCAGCTTAGATGAGGGGCCCCATAACGAGCAGTACTTC